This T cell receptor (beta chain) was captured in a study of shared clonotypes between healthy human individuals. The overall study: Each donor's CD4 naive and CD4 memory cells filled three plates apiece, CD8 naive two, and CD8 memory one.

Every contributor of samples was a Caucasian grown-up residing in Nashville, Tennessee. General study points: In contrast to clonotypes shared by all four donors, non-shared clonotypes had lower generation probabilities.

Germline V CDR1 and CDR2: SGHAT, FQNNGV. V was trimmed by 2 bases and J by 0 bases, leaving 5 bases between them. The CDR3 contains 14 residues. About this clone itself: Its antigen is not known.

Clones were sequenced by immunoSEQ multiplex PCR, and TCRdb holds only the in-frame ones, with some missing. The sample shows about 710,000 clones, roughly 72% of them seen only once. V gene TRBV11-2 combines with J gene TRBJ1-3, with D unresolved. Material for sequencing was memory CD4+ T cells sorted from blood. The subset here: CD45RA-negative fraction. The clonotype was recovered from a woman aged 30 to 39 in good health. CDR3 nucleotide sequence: TGTGCCAGCAGCTTATACACCTCTGGAAACACCATATATTTT. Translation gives CASSLYTSGNTIYF.